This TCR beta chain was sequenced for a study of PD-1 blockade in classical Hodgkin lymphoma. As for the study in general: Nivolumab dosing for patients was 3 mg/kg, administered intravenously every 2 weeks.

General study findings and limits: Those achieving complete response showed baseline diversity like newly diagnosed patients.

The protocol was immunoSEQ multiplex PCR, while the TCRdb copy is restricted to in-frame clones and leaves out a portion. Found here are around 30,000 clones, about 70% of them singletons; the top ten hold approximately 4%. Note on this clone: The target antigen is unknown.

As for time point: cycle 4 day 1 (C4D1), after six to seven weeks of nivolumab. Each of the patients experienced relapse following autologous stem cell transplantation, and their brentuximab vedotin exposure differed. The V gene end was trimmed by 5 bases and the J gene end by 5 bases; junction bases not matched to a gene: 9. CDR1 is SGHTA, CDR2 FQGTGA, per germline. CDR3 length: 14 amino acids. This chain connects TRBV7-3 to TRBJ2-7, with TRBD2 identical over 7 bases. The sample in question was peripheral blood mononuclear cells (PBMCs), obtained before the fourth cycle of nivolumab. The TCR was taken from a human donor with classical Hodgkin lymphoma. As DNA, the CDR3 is TGTGCCAGCAGCCAAGCGGCAGGGAGGGACGAGCAGTACTTC. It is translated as CASSQAAGRDEQYF. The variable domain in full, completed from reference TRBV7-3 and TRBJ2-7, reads GAGVSQTPSNKVTEKGKYVELRCDPISGHTALYWYRQSLGQGPEFLIYFQGTGAADDSGLPNDRFFAVRPEGSVSTLKIQRTERGDSAVYLCASSQAAGRDEQYFGPGTRLTVT.